This T cell receptor beta chain was recovered during a study of shared clonotypes between healthy human individuals. The wider study: Three men and a couple of women, aged 18 to 49, were donors.

CD8 cells regarded as naive lacked CD45RO, were positively chosen for CCR7, and omitted terminally differentiated effector memory CD45RA+ cells. TCRdb's table, derived via immunoSEQ multiplex PCR, lists solely in-frame clones and lacks some. Counted here are about 580,000 clones, 98% occurring once; the ten biggest clones make up less than 0.35%. Findings of the study overall: Sequencing depth was expected to affect clonotype sharing among donors. Naive CD4 clonotype sharing across four donors was 4.5% to 6%.

A note on this clone: Its antigen is unknown.

Material: naive CD8+ T cells sorted from blood. The sequence was obtained from a man aged 25 to 40 in good health.

CDR3 amino acids: CASRLTGKETQYF. DNA for the CDR3: TGTGCCAGCAGGCTAACCGGGAAAGAGACCCAGTACTTC. The rearrangement joins TRBV5-4 to TRBJ2-5, with D possibly TRBD2 on 5 matching bases. With 5 bases removed from V and 3 bases from J, the gap between germline ends came to 11 bases. The CDR3 has 13 amino acids. Germline V CDR1 and CDR2: SGHNT, YYREEE (reference sequence). Based on the CDR3 plus reference TRBV5-4 and TRBJ2-5, the full variable domain is ETGVTQSPTHLIKTRGQQVTLRCSSQSGHNTVSWYQQALGQGPQFIFQYYREEENGRGNFPPRFSGLQFPNYSSELNVNALELDDSALYLCASRLTGKETQYFGPGTRLLVL.